The T cell receptor beta chain under discussion was sequenced for a study of blood T cell repertoires in COVID-19. Germline V gene lookup returns CDR1 SEHNR and CDR2 FQNEAQ (reference sequence). This CDR3 has 15 amino acids. Trimming removed 2 bases at V and 3 bases at J, with 11 bases between. Measured with immunoSEQ multiplex PCR; TCRdb has only the in-frame clones, and not every one. The sample records fewer than 250,000 clones, around 89% being singletons. This sequence originates from a man aged 30 to 39 with COVID-19, enrolled during active disease. The chain employs TRBV7-9 and TRBJ1-5, with unresolved D. Material: peripheral blood. The CDR3 nucleotides read TGTGCCAGCAGCTTATCGGGGAATGCCAATCAGCCCCAGCATTTT. Protein product: CASSLSGNANQPQHF.